A single sample gave rise to the 32 T cell receptor beta chains below, sequenced in a study of metastatic and nonmetastatic thyroid tumors (dated by TCRdb to between 2020 and 2021). No treatment had been received by any patient before thyroid surgery. The receptor library was made with PCR. Sequencing instrument: Illumina HiSeq 4000. TCRdb reanalyzed the raw reads on its own, using fastp at Q25 for trimming and MiXCR for clone calling, and kept in-frame beta chains. In all, the sample holds about 13,000 clones, and 33% of those were seen once. The ten largest clones add up to approximately 12% of the sample. Sample: tumor tissue. Receptors were obtained from a male donor with papillary thyroid cancer or a benign thyroid nodule (not recorded which). Some clones in this sample may be carry-over from other donors' samples.

V is TRBV6-4 and J is TRBJ2-7, with TRBD1 matching 9 bases. This CDR3 contains 15 residues. With 8 bases clipped from V and 5 bases from J, the junction kept 13 bases outside the gene matches. Looked up from germline, CDR1 is MRHNA and CDR2 is SNTAGT. CDR3 DNA sequence: TGTGCCAGCTGGGAGCCCAGGGACAGGGCCAACGAGCAGTACTTC. Residues: CASWEPRDRANEQYF.

This clone was detected only a few times. The chain links TRBV27 to TRBJ2-3, with unresolved D. V gave up 2 bases and J gave up 2 bases, with 14 bases separating them. This CDR3 is built from 16 residues. Germline assignment: CDR1 MNHEY and CDR2 SMNVEV (reference sequence). CDR3 in DNA: TGTGCCAGCAGTTTAATGGCAATCTCTAACACAGATACGCAGTATTTT. It encodes CASSLMAISNTDTQYF.

This chain joins TRBV27 and TRBJ1-1; TRBD1 is a possible D gene (5 bases). This CDR3 is built from 14 residues. Germline V gene data show CDR1 as MNHEY and CDR2 as SMNVEV (reference sequence). V was cut by 4 bases and J by 5 bases, with 14 bases left in between. The CDR3 is CASSSQGRRTEAFF. CDR3 in DNA: TGTGCCAGCAGTTCCCAGGGAAGGAGGACTGAAGCTTTCTTT.

As regards this clone: A read error may account for a junction end that differs from germline. The rearrangement uses TRBV20-1 and TRBJ1-5, with D possibly being TRBD1 (5 bases). The germline V gene encodes CDR1 DFQATT and CDR2 SNEGSKA (reference sequence). The CDR3 consists of 13 residues. The CDR3 loop is CGASAGRDQPQHF. Here the CDR3 DNA reads TGCGGTGCTAGCGCAGGGCGGGATCAGCCCCAGCATTTT.

The CDR3 sequence: CASSGQAQETQYF. CDR3 bases: TGTGCCAGCAGTGGACAGGCCCAAGAGACCCAGTACTTC. This sequence joins TRBV6-1 and TRBJ2-5; possibly TRBD1 for D (6 bases). Germline CDR1 and CDR2: MNHNS and SASEGT. Trimming left V 4 bases short and J 1 base short, with 7 bases between. The CDR3 is 13 residues long.

As for this clone: One junction end disagrees with the germline gene, perhaps due to a read error. The chain combines TRBV29-1 with TRBJ1-1; no clear D gene. CDR3 length: 14 amino acids. CDR1 is SQVTM, CDR2 ANQGSEA, per germline. The CDR3 DNA follows: TGCAGCGTGGAAGGTGCTGCATTCGTCACTGAAGCTTTCTTT. Translating gives CSVEGAAFVTEAFF.

The V and J genes are TRBV20-1 and TRBJ2-1, with 11 bases that match TRBD2. Per germline, CDR1 DFQATT and CDR2 SNEGSKA (reference sequence). The V gene end was trimmed by 0 bases and the J gene end by 4 bases; junction bases not matched to a gene: 2. CDR3 size: 15 residues. The CDR3 loop reads CSARDRTSGYNEQFF. In DNA, the CDR3 is TGCAGTGCTAGAGATCGGACTAGCGGGTACAATGAGCAGTTCTTC.

CDR3 loop: CASRTGENEQFF. CDR3 nucleotide sequence: TGTGCCAGCAGAACGGGGGAGAATGAGCAGTTCTTC. The rearrangement joins TRBV6-1 to TRBJ2-1; perhaps TRBD2 as D (6 bases). The CDR3 covers 12 residues. Germline assignment: CDR1 MNHNS and CDR2 SASEGT. The germline V and J ends were trimmed by 6 bases and 7 bases, with 10 bases remaining between them.

This clone was seen only a few times. The V call is TRBV29-1, the J call TRBJ2-3; D could derive from TRBD1 or TRBD2 (6 bases each). Germline loops: CDR1 SQVTM, CDR2 ANQGSEA. Trimming left V 3 bases short and J 2 bases short, with 18 bases between. This CDR3 has 16 residues. CDR3: CSVEGGVGTYTDTQYF. The CDR3 nucleotides read TGCAGCGTTGAGGGGGGCGTAGGGACTTACACAGATACGCAGTATTTT.

This clone is termed large. The chain links TRBV16 to TRBJ2-1; the D gene is possibly TRBD2 (6 bases). Trimming stripped 0 bases from V and 8 bases from J, with 11 bases between. The CDR3 is made up of 14 amino acids. CDR1 is KGHSY and CDR2 is FQNENV in the germline V gene. As DNA, the CDR3 is TGTGCCAGCAGCCAATCCAGGGAGGAGGATGAGCAGTTCTTC. This gives the protein CASSQSREEDEQFF.

CDR3 DNA sequence: TGCAGTGCTAGAGATCCGGTCTCCTACGAGCAGTACTTC. It yields the protein CSARDPVSYEQYF. The chain employs TRBV20-1 and TRBJ2-7; D not certain. This CDR3 has 13 amino acids. Germline CDR1 is DFQATT and CDR2 is SNEGSKA (reference sequence). Trimming pared 0 bases from V and 0 bases from J, leaving 6 bases between.

V and J are TRBV20-1 and TRBJ2-7; the D gene is possibly TRBD2 (6 bases). The CDR3 has 14 residues. V lost 5 bases and J 3 bases, leaving 17 bases between the germline ends. Germline values: CDR1 DFQATT, CDR2 SNEGSKA (reference sequence). Written as DNA, the CDR3 is TGCAGTGCTGGCGGCCGGGAGCCTCTCTACGAGCAGTACTTC. This codes for CSAGGREPLYEQYF.

The rearrangement uses TRBV28 and TRBJ2-7, with 7 bases matching TRBD2. Germline V gene sequence: CDR1 MDHEN, CDR2 SYDVKM. V was clipped by 5 bases and J by 7 bases; unmatched bases: 14. The CDR3 loop spans 15 amino acids. CDR3 DNA: TGTGCCAGCAGTCCCCAGAAGGCGGGGGTCTATGAGCAGTACTTC. It specifies CASSPQKAGVYEQYF.

The chain is built from TRBV5-1 and TRBJ1-1; 7 bases fit TRBD1. CDR1 is SGHRS, CDR2 YFSETQ, per germline. The CDR3 sequence is 14 residues long. Losses at the gene ends were 2 bases for V and 3 bases for J; bases not matched to a gene: 4. The CDR3 coding sequence is TGCGCCAGCAGCTTAGGACAGGTCGACACTGAAGCTTTCTTT. This sequence encodes CASSLGQVDTEAFF.

This clone occurred once. The chain employs TRBV20-1 and TRBJ2-3; 8 bases are shared with TRBD2. Germline CDR1 is DFQATT and CDR2 is SNEGSKA (reference sequence). The junction had 11 bases not matched to a gene; V was cut back by 2 bases and J by 4 bases. The CDR3 spans 16 residues. The CDR3 DNA sequence: TGCAGTGCTAGACCCCTAGGGCGGGGGGTGCCAGATACGCAGTATTTT. This gives the protein CSARPLGRGVPDTQYF.

CDR3 loop: CASSLVGALGYSPLHF. CDR3 in DNA: TGTGCCAGCAGTTTAGTGGGGGCCCTAGGGTATTCACCCCTCCACTTT. The genes are TRBV28 and TRBJ1-6; D may be TRBD1 (6 bases). V was cut by 2 bases and J by 8 bases, with 16 bases left in between. Germline CDR1 MDHEN, CDR2 SYDVKM. The CDR3 has 16 amino acids.

The chain combines TRBV7-8 with TRBJ1-2; D gene unclear. Germline V lookup: CDR1 SGHVS, CDR2 FQNEAQ. The CDR3 sequence is 14 residues long. With 0 bases removed from V and 6 bases from J, the gap between germline ends came to 11 bases. The CDR3 spells CASSLAGGFDGYTF. For the CDR3, the DNA is TGTGCCAGCAGCTTAGCAGGCGGTTTCGATGGCTACACCTTC.

A few counts support this clone. A much larger clonotype is one base distant, so this may be a read error. Other DNA sequences from this sample encode an identical CDR3 as well. V gene TRBV6-1 combines with J gene TRBJ1-6; 7 bases align to TRBD1. CDR1 is MNHNS, CDR2 SASEGT, per germline. This CDR3 spans 11 amino acids. This CDR3 is CASRGNSPLHF. The CDR3 nucleotides read TGTGCTAGCAGGGGGAATTCACCCCTCCACTTT.

This clone was seen only a few times. The V call is TRBV7-2, the J call TRBJ1-2; maybe TRBD1 (5 bases). The CDR3 runs to 13 residues. CDR1 and CDR2 (germline): SGHTA, FQGNSA. V was cut by 1 base and J by 6 bases, with 9 bases left in between. The DNA of the CDR3 is TGTGCCAGCAGCTTAGGACAGCAGAATGGCTACACCTTC. This gives the protein CASSLGQQNGYTF.

This clone is termed medium-sized. The chain combines TRBV7-2 with TRBJ2-7; 10 bases are shared with TRBD2. The CDR3 covers 15 residues. V was clipped by 3 bases and J by 3 bases; unmatched bases: 5. Germline values: CDR1 SGHTA, CDR2 FQGNSA. CDR3 protein: CASSFSGRTRYEQYF. The CDR3 region has the DNA TGTGCCAGCAGCTTTAGCGGGAGGACCCGCTACGAGCAGTACTTC.

This chain joins TRBV29-1 and TRBJ2-1; the match to TRBD2 covers 7 bases. The CDR3 length is 13 residues. From germline, CDR1 is SQVTM and CDR2 ANQGSEA. CDR3 coding DNA: TGCAGTCAGGTGGGGGGAGGGAACAATGAGCAGTTCTTC. Amino acid sequence: CSQVGGGNNEQFF.

This clone was counted a few times. The rearrangement uses TRBV30 and TRBJ1-2; 8 nucleotides match TRBD1. Germline loops: CDR1 GTSNPN, CDR2 SVGIG (reference sequence). The CDR3 is made up of 14 amino acids. V was clipped by 2 bases and J by 4 bases; unmatched bases: 6. As DNA, the CDR3 is TGTGCCTGGAGTTTTAGAGACAGGGGCTATGGCTACACCTTC. It specifies CAWSFRDRGYGYTF.

The CDR3 loop reads CASSLDAASNQPQHF. CDR3 DNA: TGCGCCAGCAGCTTGGACGCAGCGAGCAATCAGCCCCAGCATTTT. This chain uses TRBV5-1 with TRBJ1-5, with unresolved D. Germline-derived CDR1 and CDR2 are SGHRS and YFSETQ. The CDR3 consists of 15 residues. Deletions cut 0 bases from V and 1 base from J, with 8 bases between.

This clone was observed once. V gene TRBV4-1 combines with J gene TRBJ1-2; D ambiguous. Between the trimmed V and J ends, which lost 0 bases and 1 base, there was a span of 6 bases. The CDR3 spans 14 residues. CDR1 is MGHRA and CDR2 is YSYEKL in the germline V gene. This CDR3 reads CASSQETGNYGYTF. The CDR3 DNA reads as TGCGCCAGCAGCCAAGAAACTGGTAACTATGGCTACACCTTC.

This chain links TRBV6-1 with TRBJ2-3; D gene uncertain. The CDR3 extends over 15 amino acids. The V end was cut by 6 bases, the J end by 3 bases, with 16 bases between. Germline lookup yields CDR1 MNHNS and CDR2 SASEGT. The CDR3 sequence: CASRGNLPRTDTQYF. In nucleotides, the CDR3 is TGTGCCAGCAGGGGGAACCTCCCGAGAACAGATACGCAGTATTTT.

This clone is medium-sized (0.01 to 0.1%). This chain links TRBV11-2 with TRBJ2-2, with TRBD1 identical over 8 bases. Trimming removed 1 base from V and 4 bases from J; junction bases left unmatched: 5. Germline loops: CDR1 SGHAT, CDR2 FQNNGV. This CDR3 has 16 residues. The CDR3 here is CASSLGRTGFTGELFF. In DNA, the CDR3 is TGTGCCAGCAGCTTAGGTCGGACAGGGTTCACCGGGGAGCTGTTTTTT.

V gene TRBV19 combines with J gene TRBJ2-1; maybe TRBD2 (6 bases). Trimming cost V 3 bases and J 7 bases, with 16 bases left between them. The CDR3 is made up of 15 amino acids. Germline loops: CDR1 LNHDA, CDR2 SQIVND (reference sequence). CDR3 sequence: CASSIQRVRPNEQFF. In DNA form, the CDR3 reads TGTGCCAGTAGTATTCAGCGGGTGCGTCCAAATGAGCAGTTCTTC.

This clone has only a few counts. V is TRBV6-1 and J is TRBJ2-7, with 12 bases that match TRBD2. Germline V gene sequence: CDR1 MNHNS, CDR2 SASEGT. The CDR3 covers 18 residues. Trimming took 2 bases from V and 5 from J; bases not matched to a gene: 13. In DNA form, the CDR3 reads TGTGCCAGCAGTGAAAGTCTCGAACTGACTAGCGGGAGCGACGAGCAGTACTTC. The encoded protein is CASSESLELTSGSDEQYF.

The chain has TRBV9 and TRBJ1-1; weak D call: TRBD1 (5 bases). This CDR3 region has 14 residues. The germline CDR1 and CDR2 sequences are SGDLS and YYNGEE. Trimming shortened V by 0 bases and J by 5 bases, and 11 bases separated the two germline ends. For the CDR3, the DNA is TGTGCCAGCAGCGTAGTTGGAGGGGAGACTGAAGCTTTCTTT. This gives the protein CASSVVGGETEAFF.

The CDR3 DNA reads TGTGCCTCACACACCCAGGGAGGGGGCGAGCAGTACTTC. It encodes CASHTQGGGEQYF. The V call is TRBV6-2 or TRBV6-3, the J call TRBJ2-7; maybe TRBD2 (7 bases). The CDR3 runs 13 residues. Trimming shortened V by 11 bases and J by 6 bases, and 20 bases separated the two germline ends. The germline V gene encodes CDR1 MNHEY and CDR2 SVGEGT.

Within the sample, this clone is medium-sized. The rearrangement links TRBV30 to TRBJ2-7; 7 bases align to TRBD1. Germline lookup yields CDR1 GTSNPN and CDR2 SVGIG (reference sequence). With V trimmed by 0 bases and J by 6 bases, 5 bases remained unmatched. The length of the CDR3 is 13 residues. CDR3 sequence reads: CAWSVKGGSEQYF. The CDR3, as DNA: TGTGCCTGGAGTGTCAAAGGGGGCAGCGAGCAGTACTTC.

This clone counts as medium-sized (0.01 to 0.1%). The CDR3 sequence: CASSFRDRGNEQFF. CDR3 nucleotides: TGTGCCAGCAGCTTCCGGGACAGGGGGAATGAGCAGTTCTTC. The genes are TRBV5-5 and TRBJ2-1; 11 bases align to TRBD1. Germline CDR1 reads SGHKS; CDR2 reads YYEKEE (reference sequence). Trimming at V came to 2 bases and at J to 7 bases, leaving 2 bases not matched to a gene. There are 14 residues in the CDR3.